The source of this TCR beta chain is a study of CD8 T cells in seronegative destructive rheumatoid arthritis (dated by TCRdb to the early 2020s). For the wider study: Most of the eight CND-RA patients were receiving biological drugs at sampling. Researchers compared peripheral CD8+ TCRbeta repertoires from patients with CCP-negative destructive rheumatoid arthritis (CND-RA) against repertoires from newly diagnosed seropositive RA, seronegative RA and healthy controls. Comparison cohorts of seropositive RA, seronegative RA and healthy controls came from an earlier published TCRbeta dataset rather than new sequencing.

TCRbeta sequencing used genomic DNA from CD8+ cells, following the manufacturer's instructions. TCRbeta sequencing used the immunoSEQ assay and was run at a genomics technology centre in Finland. From the authors' description of their analysis: The clonotype tables produced by the immunoSEQ preprocessing pipeline were converted into VDJtools format, and any non-productive clonotypes were filtered out. Samples with fewer than 10,000 reads were excluded, the remaining samples were subsampled to 10,000 reads, and six of eight CND-RA samples were retained. The VDJtools CalcDiversityStats function was applied to data subsampled to 10,000 reads to calculate Shannon-Wiener, Simpson and clonality indices. Non-singleton TCRbeta clonotypes were hard-matched, with no mismatches allowed, against VDJdb to infer antigen specificity. CDR3 sequences that differed by one amino acid (Hamming distance 1) were grouped together into clusters with potentially shared antigen targets. After groups were resampled to six samples, public clonotypes were tested for group enrichment with one-sided Fisher's exact tests, and this procedure was repeated ten times. Imported from immuneACCESS, the table was reduced by TCRdb to in-frame sequences with V and J called. These copies leave out some clones; in studies compared against another copy, an unresolved V gene accounts for under half, and the cause of the remainder is not known. The DNA was the basis for D and trimming; V, J and clone size are from that table. The sample table contains several thousand clones; only one count was recorded for 55% to 75% of them. The top ten clones comprise roughly 38% of the sample.

CND-RA patients were negative for the clinical CCP2 antibody test, and joint destruction progressed despite active therapy. Every CND-RA patient had failed conventional anti-rheumatic therapy and showed typical joint destruction in the wrists and ankles. Instead of being sampled at diagnosis, CND-RA patients were sampled after long disease histories, which in several cases spanned decades. Each patient provided about 53 millilitres of EDTA-anticoagulated peripheral blood. Density gradient separation with Ficoll-Paque PLUS was used to isolate peripheral blood mononuclear cells. CD8+ cells were isolated from fresh or cryopreserved PBMCs by AutoMACS magnetic bead positive selection, with purity checked by flow cytometry. Nucleospin Tissue or Tissue XS kits were used for genomic DNA extraction, and quantification was performed on a Qubit 2.0 fluorometer. As concerns this clone: It lacks a known antigen. Base-call qualities are not available, and no considerably larger clone is one nucleotide away.

The germline V gene gives CDR1 as MDHEN and CDR2 as SYDVKM. The trim is 5 bases for V and 7 bases for J, with a gap of 9 bases between the germline ends. CDR3 length: 12 amino acids, cysteine to phenylalanine. Only the CDR3 portion is preserved as DNA: 36 bases, with reading frame beginning at the first base. Paper-wide results and their limitations: Across the 100,000 to 150,000 clonotypes tested, no public clonotype enrichment was retained after Benjamini-Hochberg correction. After adjustment for age, less diverse and more clonal CD8+ TCRbeta repertoires appeared to be present in CND-RA patients than in other RA subtypes. A distinct set of enriched public clonotypes appeared to be present in CND-RA patients, and the authors interpreted this finding as support for a separate disease subset. The small size of the CND-RA cohort was acknowledged as a limitation of the study. More CMV-reactive and fewer influenza A-reactive CD8+ TCRbeta sequences were observed in CND-RA repertoires than in controls and other RA subtypes. In the absence of diagnostic samples, TCR repertoire differences may be partly attributable to poor disease control over the years rather than being present at onset.

The sequence is built from TRBV28 and TRBJ1-5; the D gene identity is not certain. Input material: CD8+ T cells from blood. The source is a woman in her fifties or sixties with seronegative destructive rheumatoid arthritis. The CDR3: CASSQEKQPQHF. The DNA is as follows: TGTGCCAGCAGTCAGGAAAAACAGCCCCAGCATTTT.